Listed below are T cell receptor beta chains from one sample, sequenced in a study of shared clonotypes between healthy human individuals. The repertoire was sequenced with immunoSEQ multiplex PCR; TCRdb's copy has only in-frame clones and lacks some. This table holds roughly 890,000 clones, about 92% found once. The specimen sequenced was naive CD8+ T cells sorted from blood. These receptors all come from a man aged 30 to 45 in good health. Each CDR3 is given with its conserved first and last residue. D genes are given only for firm matches. Only part of the rows carry a size: once, few, many, or a class if the clone is expanded.

d_gene,v_gene,j_gene,abundance,CDR3aa,CDR3nt
NA,TRBV7-8,TRBJ1-1,NA,CASSLLYTEAFF,TGTGCCAGCAGCTTATTATACACTGAAGCTTTCTTT
NA,TRBV11-3,TRBJ1-5,NA,CASSLPRIQEPKPQHF,TGTGCCAGCAGCTTACCAAGGATCCAGGAGCCCAAGCCCCAGCATTTT
TRBD2,TRBV5-1,TRBJ2-1,NA,CASSYSGSILYNEQFF,TGCGCCAGCAGCTATAGCGGGAGCATCTTGTACAATGAGCAGTTCTTC
TRBD2,TRBV5-6,TRBJ2-1,NA,CASSLAYPAGISYNEQFF,TGTGCCAGCAGCTTGGCTTACCCAGCGGGAATCTCGTACAATGAGCAGTTCTTC
TRBD2,TRBV7-2,TRBJ2-3,NA,CASSSLPSTSGSYTDTQYF,TGTGCCAGCAGCTCACTGCCGTCCACTAGCGGGAGTTACACAGATACGCAGTATTTT
NA,TRBV11-2,TRBJ2-7,NA,CASSPAGSGYEQYF,TGTGCCAGCAGCCCCGCCGGGTCCGGCTACGAGCAGTACTTC
NA,TRBV27,TRBJ2-7,NA,CASSAGGGFYEQYF,TGTGCCAGCAGTGCAGGTGGTGGGTTCTACGAGCAGTACTTC
TRBD1,TRBV11-3,TRBJ2-7,NA,CASRIRDRTSYEQYF,TGTGCCAGCAGAATCCGGGACAGGACCTCCTACGAGCAGTACTTC
NA,TRBV5-1,TRBJ2-1,NA,CASSLERAYEQFF,TGCGCCAGCAGCTTGGAGAGGGCCTATGAGCAGTTCTTC
NA,TRBV5-1,TRBJ2-7,few,CASSFGQSYEQYF,TGCGCCAGCAGCTTTGGACAGTCATACGAGCAGTACTTC
NA,TRBV4-1,TRBJ2-5,NA,CASSHTTGMETQYF,TGCGCCAGCAGCCATACAACAGGGATGGAGACCCAGTACTTC
NA,TRBV27,TRBJ2-1,NA,CASLRGAEQFF,TGTGCCAGCCTCCGAGGGGCTGAGCAGTTCTTC
NA,TRBV27,TRBJ2-2,once,CASSLSETPSSLVNTGELFF,TGTGCCAGCAGTTTATCGGAAACCCCATCTAGCCTAGTGAACACCGGGGAGCTGTTTTTT
NA,TRBV28,TRBJ1-5,once,CASTSFGGTDQPQHF,TGTGCCAGCACCAGTTTTGGGGGCACCGATCAGCCCCAGCATTTT
NA,TRBV11-1,TRBJ2-7,NA,CASSHVDNSGEQYF,TGTGCCAGCAGCCATGTGGACAACTCGGGGGAGCAGTACTTC
NA,TRBV7-9,TRBJ1-2,once,CASETRVTDGYTF,TGTGCCAGCGAGACCAGGGTTACAGACGGCTACACCTTC
TRBD2,TRBV28,TRBJ2-1,NA,CASSPRGGGSYNEQFF,TGTGCCAGCAGTCCCCGCGGGGGGGGATCCTACAATGAGCAGTTCTTC
NA,TRBV5-6,TRBJ2-7,NA,CASSLRQLEQYF,TGTGCCAGCAGCTTGAGGCAGTTAGAGCAGTACTTC
NA,TRBV2,TRBJ1-4,NA,CASRGIEKLFF,TGTGCCAGCCGGGGGATTGAAAAACTGTTTTTT
NA,TRBV27,TRBJ2-7,NA,CASSWSGSGSYEQYF,TGTGCCAGCAGTTGGAGCGGGTCAGGTTCCTACGAGCAGTACTTC
TRBD2,TRBV11-2,TRBJ2-2,NA,CASSPFPMTSGRSGELFF,TGTGCCAGCAGCCCATTTCCCATGACTAGCGGGAGATCCGGGGAGCTGTTTTTT
TRBD1,TRBV14,TRBJ2-7,NA,CASSPLGQGASYEQYF,TGTGCCAGCAGCCCCCTGGGACAGGGGGCCTCCTACGAGCAGTACTTC
NA,TRBV25-1,TRBJ2-7,NA,CASSGAGIEQYF,TGTGCCAGCAGTGGCGCCGGGATCGAGCAGTACTTC
NA,TRBV28,TRBJ1-1,NA,CASSPLRYRTEAFF,TGTGCCAGCAGTCCCCTAAGATATCGGACTGAAGCTTTCTTT
NA,TRBV11-2,TRBJ2-7,NA,CASSFFTGTYEQYF,TGTGCCAGCAGCTTCTTTACCGGGACCTACGAGCAGTACTTC
TRBD1,TRBV7-9,TRBJ1-4,NA,CASSWTGSGATNEKLFF,TGTGCCAGCAGCTGGACAGGGTCGGGGGCAACTAATGAAAAACTGTTTTTT
TRBD1,TRBV14,TRBJ2-5,NA,CASSQLRTGQREETQYF,TGTGCCAGCAGCCAACTGAGAACGGGACAGCGAGAAGAGACCCAGTACTTC
NA,TRBV27,TRBJ2-7,few,CASGNYEQYF,TGTGCCAGCGGGAACTACGAGCAGTACTTC
TRBD1,TRBV19,TRBJ2-7,NA,CASSIGPGTGYEQYF,TGTGCCAGTAGTATAGGCCCAGGGACAGGCTACGAGCAGTACTTC
NA,TRBV10-3,TRBJ2-5,NA,CAISLEGETQYF,TGTGCCATCAGCTTGGAGGGCGAGACCCAGTACTTC
NA,TRBV6-1,TRBJ1-5,once,CASSENRDSNQPQHF,TGTGCCAGCAGTGAAAATCGGGATAGCAATCAGCCCCAGCATTTT
NA,TRBV6-4,TRBJ2-3,NA,CASSGTGTDTQYF,TGTGCCAGCAGTGGGACAGGCACAGATACGCAGTATTTT
TRBD2,TRBV27,TRBJ2-3,NA,CASKQGLANTDTQYF,TGTGCCAGCAAACAAGGACTAGCGAACACAGATACGCAGTATTTT
NA,TRBV7-9,TRBJ2-7,NA,CASSLSGSSYEQYF,TGTGCCAGCAGCTTATCAGGGAGCTCCTACGAGCAGTACTTC
NA,TRBV15,TRBJ2-3,NA,CATSSNRARITDTQYF,TGTGCCACCAGCAGCAACAGGGCCAGAATCACAGATACGCAGTATTTT
NA,TRBV6-6,TRBJ2-7,NA,CASSYRERIYEQYF,TGTGCCAGCAGTTACAGGGAGAGGATCTACGAGCAGTACTTC
TRBD1,TRBV4-3,TRBJ2-1,NA,CASSLRPGTVNNEQFF,TGCGCCAGCAGCCTTCGACCCGGGACAGTCAACAATGAGCAGTTCTTC
TRBD2,TRBV9,TRBJ2-1,NA,CASSDQLAESSYNEQFF,TGTGCCAGCAGCGACCAACTAGCGGAGAGCTCCTACAATGAGCAGTTCTTC
TRBD2,TRBV9,TRBJ2-3,NA,CASSVSGTSGFTDTQYF,TGTGCCAGCAGCGTATCTGGGACTAGCGGGTTCACAGATACGCAGTATTTT
NA,TRBV27,TRBJ1-1,NA,CASSSGGLGTEAFF,TGTGCCAGCAGTTCGGGGGGGCTTGGCACTGAAGCTTTCTTT
NA,TRBV5-1,TRBJ2-5,NA,CASSLDTGQETQYF,TGCGCCAGCAGCTTGGACACAGGGCAAGAGACCCAGTACTTC
TRBD2,TRBV7-9,TRBJ2-1,NA,CASSLRQREAYNEQFF,TGTGCCAGCAGCTTAAGGCAGCGGGAGGCCTACAATGAGCAGTTCTTC
NA,TRBV28,TRBJ2-7,NA,CASSSGEIPYEQYF,TGTGCCAGCAGTTCGGGCGAGATCCCCTACGAGCAGTACTTC
TRBD2,TRBV9,TRBJ2-7,NA,CASSVGTSGSYEQYF,TGTGCCAGCAGCGTAGGGACTAGCGGGAGTTACGAGCAGTACTTC
NA,TRBV7-2,TRBJ2-7,NA,CASSVNYEQYF,TGTGCCAGCAGCGTCAACTACGAGCAGTACTTC
NA,TRBV25-1,TRBJ2-6,NA,CASSEGLSLSGANVLTF,TGTGCCAGCAGTGAAGGGCTGAGCCTCTCTGGGGCCAACGTCCTGACTTTC
NA,TRBV6-6,TRBJ2-1,NA,CASSYGRNEQFF,TGTGCCAGCAGTTACGGGCGGAATGAGCAGTTCTTC
TRBD1,TRBV28,TRBJ1-1,NA,CASSTPHHRDRGRGTEAFF,TGTGCCAGCAGTACACCTCACCACCGGGACAGGGGGCGAGGCACTGAAGCTTTCTTT
NA,TRBV5-1,TRBJ2-3,NA,CASSLESVTHADTQYF,TGCGCCAGCAGCTTGGAGTCAGTAACGCACGCAGATACGCAGTATTTT
NA,TRBV10-3,TRBJ2-7,NA,CAISKSNLTHPYEQYF,TGTGCCATCAGTAAGTCAAATTTGACCCACCCGTACGAGCAGTACTTC
TRBD1,TRBV19,TRBJ2-7,NA,CASSPDREIFEQYF,TGTGCCAGTAGTCCGGACAGGGAAATCTTCGAGCAGTACTTC
NA,TRBV5-8,TRBJ2-1,NA,CASSFASNPNEQFF,TGTGCCAGCAGCTTCGCTAGTAACCCCAATGAGCAGTTCTTC
TRBD2,TRBV27,TRBJ2-7,once,CASSRSSGRYSYEQYF,TGTGCCAGCAGCCGATCTAGCGGGAGGTACTCCTACGAGCAGTACTTC
NA,TRBV27,TRBJ2-3,NA,CASRAPGEPTDTQYF,TGTGCCAGCAGAGCCCCGGGGGAACCCACAGATACGCAGTATTTT
NA,TRBV5-1,TRBJ1-1,once,CASSLRVMNTEAFF,TGCGCCAGCAGCTTACGAGTCATGAACACTGAAGCTTTCTTT
NA,TRBV30,TRBJ2-7,NA,CARSGRRLHEQYF,TGTGCCCGTAGCGGCAGGCGTCTTCACGAGCAGTACTTC
TRBD1,TRBV7-2,TRBJ1-3,NA,CASSPGGQRFSGNTIYF,TGTGCCAGCAGCCCTGGGGGACAGAGATTCTCTGGAAACACCATATATTTT